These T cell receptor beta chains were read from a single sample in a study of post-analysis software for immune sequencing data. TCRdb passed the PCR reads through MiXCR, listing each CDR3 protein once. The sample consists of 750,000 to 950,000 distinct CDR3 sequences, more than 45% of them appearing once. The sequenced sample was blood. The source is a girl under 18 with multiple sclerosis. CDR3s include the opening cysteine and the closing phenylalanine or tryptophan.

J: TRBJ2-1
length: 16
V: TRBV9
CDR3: CASSVEASGSTDEQFF

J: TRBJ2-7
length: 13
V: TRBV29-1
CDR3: CSVEQGETYEQYF

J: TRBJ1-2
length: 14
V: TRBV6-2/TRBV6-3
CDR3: CASRNRGSNYGYTF

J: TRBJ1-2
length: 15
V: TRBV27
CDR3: CASSLGGRGLSGYTF

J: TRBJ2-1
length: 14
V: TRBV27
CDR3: CASNQREGPREQFF

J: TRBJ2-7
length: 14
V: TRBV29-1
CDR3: CSAILGTGAYGQYF

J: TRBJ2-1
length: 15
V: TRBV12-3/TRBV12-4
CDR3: CASSLGGSIYNEQFF

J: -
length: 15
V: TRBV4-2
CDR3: CASRLGDGGENIQYF

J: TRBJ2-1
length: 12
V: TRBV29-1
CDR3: CSVDRTEDEQFF

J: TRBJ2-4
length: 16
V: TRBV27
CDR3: CASSPVGGRLSNIQYF

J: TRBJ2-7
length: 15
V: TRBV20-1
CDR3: CSASRLAGFSYEQYF

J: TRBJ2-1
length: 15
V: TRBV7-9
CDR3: CASSFWGREGNEQFF

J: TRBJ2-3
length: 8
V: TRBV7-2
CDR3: CASGAQYF

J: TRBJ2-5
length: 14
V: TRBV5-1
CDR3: CASSPGTGIETQYF

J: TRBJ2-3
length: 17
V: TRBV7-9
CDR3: CASSPRGLAASTDTQYF

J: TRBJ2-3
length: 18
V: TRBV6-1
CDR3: CASSVPGLRIPSTDTQYF

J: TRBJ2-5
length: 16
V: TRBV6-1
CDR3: CASSHSLPGQGQTQYF

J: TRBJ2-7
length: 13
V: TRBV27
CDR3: CASSTRDPYEQYF

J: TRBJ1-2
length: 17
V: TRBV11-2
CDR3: CASSLSGVADSRNGYTF

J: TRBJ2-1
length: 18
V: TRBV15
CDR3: CATSRLPHLGGSYNEQFF

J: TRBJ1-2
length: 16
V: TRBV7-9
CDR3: CASSLLDRGFRYGYTF

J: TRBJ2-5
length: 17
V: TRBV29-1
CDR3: CSGGAAGGPLSQETQYF

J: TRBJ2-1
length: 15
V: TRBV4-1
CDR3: CASSQGQGASDEQFF

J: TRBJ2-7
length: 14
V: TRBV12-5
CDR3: CASGPGQLSYEQYF

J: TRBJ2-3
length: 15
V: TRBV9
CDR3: CASTNRDYSTDTQYF

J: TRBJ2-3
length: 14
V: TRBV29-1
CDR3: CSISTSGSTDTQYF

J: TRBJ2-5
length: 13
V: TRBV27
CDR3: CASSLSLGAEQYF